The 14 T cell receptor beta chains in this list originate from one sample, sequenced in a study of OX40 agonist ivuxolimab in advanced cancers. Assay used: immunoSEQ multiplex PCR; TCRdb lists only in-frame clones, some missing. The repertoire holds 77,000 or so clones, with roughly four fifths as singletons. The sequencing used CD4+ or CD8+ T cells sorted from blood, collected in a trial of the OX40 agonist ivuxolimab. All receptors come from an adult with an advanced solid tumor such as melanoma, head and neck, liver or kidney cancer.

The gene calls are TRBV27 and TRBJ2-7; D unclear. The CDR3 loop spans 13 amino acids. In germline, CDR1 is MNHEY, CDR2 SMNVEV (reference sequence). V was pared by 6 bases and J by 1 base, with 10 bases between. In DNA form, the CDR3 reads TGTGCCAGCAGCCCCGACGTATCCTACGAGCAGTACTTC. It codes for CASSPDVSYEQYF.

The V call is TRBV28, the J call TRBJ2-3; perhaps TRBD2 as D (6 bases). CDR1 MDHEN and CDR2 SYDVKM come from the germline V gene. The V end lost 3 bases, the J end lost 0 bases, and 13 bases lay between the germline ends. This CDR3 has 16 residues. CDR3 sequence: CASSFLGGPSTDTQYF. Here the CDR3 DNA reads TGTGCCAGCAGTTTTCTGGGGGGACCAAGCACAGATACGCAGTATTTT.

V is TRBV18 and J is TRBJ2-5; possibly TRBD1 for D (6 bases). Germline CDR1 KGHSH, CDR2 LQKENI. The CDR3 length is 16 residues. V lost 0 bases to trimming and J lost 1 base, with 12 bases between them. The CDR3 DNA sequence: TGTGCCAGCTCACCACCGGGAAACAGGGCCCAAGAGACCCAGTACTTC. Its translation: CASSPPGNRAQETQYF.

CDR3 protein: CASSPQSAAGYTF. Written as DNA, the CDR3 is TGTGCCAGCAGCCCACAGAGCGCGGCGGGCTACACCTTC. This rearrangement joins TRBV7-2 to TRBJ1-2, with D uncertain. Trimming took 5 bases from V and 8 from J, leaving 15 bases between them. The CDR3 is 13 residues long. In germline, CDR1 is SGHTA, CDR2 FQGNSA.

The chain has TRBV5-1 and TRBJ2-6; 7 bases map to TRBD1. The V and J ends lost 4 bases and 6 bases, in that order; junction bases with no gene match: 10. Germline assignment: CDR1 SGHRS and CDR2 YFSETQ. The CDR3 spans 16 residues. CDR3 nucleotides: TGCGCCAGCAGCCCCCAAGTGACAGGGAAGGCCAACGTCCTGACTTTC. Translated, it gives CASSPQVTGKANVLTF.

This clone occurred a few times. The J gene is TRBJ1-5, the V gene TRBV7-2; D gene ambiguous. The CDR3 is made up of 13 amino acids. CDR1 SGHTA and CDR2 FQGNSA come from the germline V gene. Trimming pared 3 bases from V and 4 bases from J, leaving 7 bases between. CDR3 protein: CASSFERNQPQHF. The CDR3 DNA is TGTGCCAGCAGCTTCGAACGAAATCAGCCCCAGCATTTT.

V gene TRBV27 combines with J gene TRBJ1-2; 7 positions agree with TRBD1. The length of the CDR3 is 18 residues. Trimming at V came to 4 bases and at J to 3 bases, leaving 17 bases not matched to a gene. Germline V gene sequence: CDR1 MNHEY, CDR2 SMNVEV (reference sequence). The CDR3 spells CASSWGPGQRPGHYGYTF. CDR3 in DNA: TGTGCCAGCAGTTGGGGTCCGGGACAGCGGCCGGGGCACTATGGCTACACCTTC.

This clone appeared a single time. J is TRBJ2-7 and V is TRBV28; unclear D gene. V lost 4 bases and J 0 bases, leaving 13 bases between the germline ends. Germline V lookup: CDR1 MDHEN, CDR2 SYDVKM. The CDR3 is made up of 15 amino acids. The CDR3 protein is CASSSSVASSYEQYF. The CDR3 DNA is TGTGCCAGCAGTTCCTCGGTCGCGAGCTCCTACGAGCAGTACTTC.

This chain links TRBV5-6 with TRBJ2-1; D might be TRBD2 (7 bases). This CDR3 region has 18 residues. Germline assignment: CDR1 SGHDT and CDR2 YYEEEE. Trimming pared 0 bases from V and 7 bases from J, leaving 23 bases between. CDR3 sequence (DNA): TGTGCCAGCAGCTTGGCTCAAGAGTGGGAGGGGGTCGGGAATGAGCAGTTCTTC. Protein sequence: CASSLAQEWEGVGNEQFF.

The CDR3 nucleotides read TGTGCCAGTAGTCCCTCCCTGTGGGCCCGCTATGGCTACACCTTC. It encodes CASSPSLWARYGYTF. V usage is TRBV19 and J usage is TRBJ1-2; D is uncertain. Trimming left V 5 bases short and J 4 bases short, with 17 bases between. This CDR3 has 15 residues. Germline assignment: CDR1 LNHDA and CDR2 SQIVND (reference sequence).

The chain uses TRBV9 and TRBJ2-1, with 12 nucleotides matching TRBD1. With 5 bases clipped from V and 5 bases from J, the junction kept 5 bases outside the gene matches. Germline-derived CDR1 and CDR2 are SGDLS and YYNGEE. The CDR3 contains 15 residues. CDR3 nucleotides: TGTGCCAGCAGTCGGGACAGGGGGCGGAACAATGAGCAGTTCTTC. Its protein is CASSRDRGRNNEQFF.

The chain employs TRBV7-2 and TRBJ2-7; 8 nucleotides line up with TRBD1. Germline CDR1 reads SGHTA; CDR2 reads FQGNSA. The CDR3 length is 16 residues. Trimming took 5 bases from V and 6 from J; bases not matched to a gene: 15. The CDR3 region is CASSPPYGTGPPEQYF. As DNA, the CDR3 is TGTGCCAGCAGCCCCCCCTACGGGACAGGCCCCCCCGAGCAGTACTTC.

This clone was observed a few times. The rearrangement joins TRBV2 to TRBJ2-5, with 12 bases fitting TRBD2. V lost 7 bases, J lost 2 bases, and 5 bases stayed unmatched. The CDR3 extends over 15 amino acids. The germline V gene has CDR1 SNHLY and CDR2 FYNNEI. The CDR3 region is CASNRLAGGQETQYF. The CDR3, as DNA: TGTGCCAGCAATCGGCTAGCGGGAGGGCAAGAGACCCAGTACTTC.

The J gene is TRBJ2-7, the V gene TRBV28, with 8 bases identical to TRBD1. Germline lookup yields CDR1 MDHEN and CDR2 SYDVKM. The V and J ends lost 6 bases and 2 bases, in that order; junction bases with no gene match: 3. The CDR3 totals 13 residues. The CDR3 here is CASRGQVTYEQYF. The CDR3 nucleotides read TGTGCCAGCAGGGGACAGGTAACCTACGAGCAGTACTTC.